This TCR beta chain was captured by sequencing in a study of blood T cell repertoires in COVID-19 (dated by TCRdb to 2019 to 2021). Background on the whole study: Collaborator samples came from the United States, Italy and Spain and covered acute and convalescent phases of COVID-19. The samples were drawn from the first 160 participants of the ongoing ImmuneRACE study and from 1,254 subjects provided by 6 global collaborators. The repertoires were released in a freely available public database intended as a resource for research on the immune response to SARS-CoV-2. Where available, HLA class I and class II types were obtained from metadata supplied by the sample provider rather than from assay-based typing. The sample metadata nearly always contained a de-identified subject ID, COVID-19 status, age in years and sex. Subjects who had been exposed to COVID-19, were actively infected with it, or had recovered from it provided the deeply sampled blood TCRbeta repertoires that made up the dataset. The prospective study material was composed of cDNA or gDNA derived from T cells, B-cell-depleted T cells, or PBMCs.

This clone came up a few times. The antigen it recognizes is unknown. No base quality values were provided; no much bigger clone lies one nucleotide off. Cut back by 1 base and 2 bases, the V and J ends lie 9 bases apart. The cysteine opens and the phenylalanine closes a CDR3 of 15 amino acids. The kept DNA is CDR3 alone, 45 bases in frame from the first base. The germline V gene specifies MDHEN as CDR1 and SYDVKM as CDR2. Participants in the prospective study were aged about 18 to 95 years, lived in under 30 United States geographic areas, and enrolled through a virtual design. In the prospective study, participants were assigned to cohorts based on the clinical history participants reported in a screening survey and a study questionnaire. ImmuneRACE Cohort 3 recovered participants were defined by two consecutive negative NP/OP PCR tests, healthcare professional clearance, or symptom resolution. In the prospective study, mobile phlebotomists collected whole blood, serum and a nasopharyngeal or oropharyngeal swab from each participant. Over a roughly 2-month period, participants in the prospective study had the option of providing additional blood draws and questionnaires. Blood samples from the prospective study were shipped frozen or at room temperature prior to DNA extraction.

General study outcomes and caveats: The amount of clinical and demographic metadata varied by source and participant and was provided uncurated.

TCRbeta CDR3 regions were amplified from genomic DNA using the immunoSEQ Assay, a bias-controlled multiplex PCR. On the study's bioinformatics: The number of nucleated cells in each sample was estimated from the amplification of reference gene primers within the assay. To quantify the absolute abundance of each unique TCRbeta CDR3 rearrangement, sequence reads were collapsed and filtered. For each sample, productive Simpson clonality was calculated as the square root of Simpson's diversity index over productive rearrangements. TCRdb took this table from immuneACCESS and kept in-frame rearrangements with V and J called. Such tables lack part of the clones; where checked against another copy, unresolved V genes explain under half of the gap, and the rest is unexplained. V and J calls and clone size come straight from that table; D and trimming were deduced from the DNA. The sample includes around 250,000 clones, with almost 85% observed a single time. The leading ten clones occupy about 15% of the sample.

The TCR was taken from a middle-aged man who had recovered from COVID-19. Material for sequencing was PBMCs or T cells enriched from blood (not recorded which). The sequence is built from TRBV28 and TRBJ1-3; perhaps TRBD1 is the D gene, with 5 bases matching. CDR3 reads: CASSLSAGTGNTIYF. The DNA is as follows: TGTGCCAGCAGTTTATCGGCAGGGACTGGAAACACCATATATTTT.